Described below is a single TCR beta chain sequence and its context. Its antigen is not identified. This specimen comes from a study of cytomegalovirus exposure and HLA in healthy donors. The assay was immunoSEQ multiplex PCR, and TCRdb's table has in-frame clones only and misses some. In the table there are about 200,000 clones, around 84% of which are singletons. The CDR3 has 14 residues. Germline values: CDR1 SGHVS, CDR2 FQNEAQ. V lost 1 base and J lost 9, with 12 bases in between. Study-wide results and limits: One later analysis, an examination of the 100 to 150 validation repertoires, found that first-cohort TCR clusters tended to co-occur in them. The authors enumerated 150 to 200 TCR beta chains as linked to cytomegalovirus.

Sequenced sample: PBMCs. The TCR sequence derives from a woman under 40 in good health and CMV-seropositive. V is TRBV7-8 and J is TRBJ1-4, with TRBD1 as a possible D gene (6 bases). CDR3 in amino acids: CASSLEGESQKLFF. The CDR3 DNA follows: TGTGCCAGCAGCTTAGAGGGGGAATCGCAAAAACTGTTTTTT.